This TCR beta chain was identified in a study of T cells after yellow fever vaccination. TCR cDNA was made by 5'RACE template switching, adding a universal primer site and UMIs. Using its own MiXCR run on the 5' RACE reads, TCRdb lists one record per CDR3 protein. This repertoire shows hundreds of thousands of distinct CDR3 sequences, around 20% found once; its top ten account for 18%. This clonotype was seen ten or more times. The antigen remains unidentified. Per germline, CDR1 SGHRS and CDR2 YFSETQ. CDR3 size: 14 residues. The V segment lost 1 base and the J segment 2 bases; nucleotides outside the gene matches: 2. Points from the study as a whole: Clonotypes appearing in both CD4 and CD8 compartments existed, and their share was small. A large majority of primary-vaccination clones showed up again after the booster (under 98% CD4, about 87% CD8).

The rearrangement links TRBV5-1 to TRBJ1-2, with 7 bases matching TRBD1. Sequencing was performed on PBMCs, taken before the yellow fever booster vaccination. The receptor's source is a man younger than 35 who received the YFV17D yellow fever vaccine. This CDR3 is CASSLQGQNYGYTF. The CDR3 DNA is TGCGCCAGCAGCTTGCAGGGACAGAACTATGGCTACACCTTC.